This T cell receptor beta chain came from a study of OX40 agonist ivuxolimab in advanced cancers. Regarding the complete study: Ivuxolimab, which targeted the costimulatory receptor OX40 (CD134), was an agonistic, fully human IgG2 monoclonal antibody. Partial responses occurred in three dose-escalation patients: two with cutaneous melanoma and one with hepatocellular carcinoma. A male proportion of roughly 80% and a mean age of around 60 years, ranging from about 20 to 79, were recorded for the dose-escalation cohort. Of the approximately 50 patients in dose escalation, about 20 had hepatocellular carcinoma, about 15 had melanoma, 9 had renal cell carcinoma and 9 had head and neck cancer. Intravenous ivuxolimab was administered to patients every 2 weeks at six dose levels: 0.01, 0.1, 0.3, 1.5, 3 and 10 mg/kg. Prior anti-PD-1, anti-PD-L1 or anti-CTLA-4 therapy was permitted, and 40% of dose-escalation patients had received checkpoint inhibitors. The paper describes the monotherapy dose-escalation part (N of about 47 patients) of the phase I trial of ivuxolimab. The purpose of peripheral TCRbeta sequencing was to test whether ivuxolimab changed TCR sequence diversity and led to clonal T-cell expansion.

As concerns this clone: Its cognate antigen has yet to be identified. There are no base qualities to consult, and no much larger clone falls within one base.

Genomic DNA was extracted from sorted cells for sequencing of the TCRbeta CDR3 region. The immunoSEQ Assay was used for sequencing of TCRbeta CDR3 regions. The table was pulled from immuneACCESS by TCRdb, which kept in-frame rearrangements only. Such tables lose some clones; where checked, under half of the loss comes from unresolved V genes, and the rest has no known cause. In all, the sample holds some 20,000 clones, and around nine tenths of those were seen once. Around 25% of the sample is held by the ten biggest clonotypes. The CDR3 covers 16 residues, taking in both the cysteine and the phenylalanine. Of the read, only the CDR3 DNA is kept; its 48 bases are in frame from base 1. Germline trimming amounts to 0 bases on V and 2 bases on J, with 3 as the count of junction bases outside the gene matches. In the germline V gene, CDR1 corresponds to SGHRS and CDR2 to YFSETQ. Patients with autoimmune disease history or receiving systemic immunosuppression were excluded from the trial. In every dose cohort, peripheral blood was drawn for TCR sequencing at baseline, cycle 4 day 1, and cycle 7 day 1. The samples were taken from a phase I, first-in-human, multicenter, open-label dose-escalation trial of ivuxolimab. Adults with locally advanced or metastatic head and neck squamous cell, hepatocellular, melanoma or renal cell carcinoma were enrolled in the trial. Before TCR sequencing, CD4+ T cells and CD8+ T cells from peripheral blood were sorted into separate populations.

General study outcomes and caveats: Low levels of normalized T-cell clonal expansion were also shown by some nonresponding patients. Which antigens the clonally expanded peripheral T cells were specific for was not determined. In partial responders in the 0.1-3.0 mg/kg groups, normalized peripheral clonal expansion was found to be among the lowest, especially among CD8+ T cells. At doses from 0.1 to 3.0 mg/kg, clonal expansion was seen in both CD4+ and CD8+ blood T cells between baseline and week 6. After ivuxolimab, expanded clones were on average more numerous among CD8+ T cells than among CD4+ T cells.

This sequence was found in an adult with an advanced solid tumor such as melanoma, head and neck, liver or kidney cancer. Specimen: CD4+ or CD8+ T cells sorted from blood, collected in a trial of the OX40 agonist ivuxolimab. This sequence uses TRBV5-1 and TRBJ2-3, with 10 bases in between that match TRBD1. This receptor carries the CDR3 CASSLGDRGFTDTQYF. The DNA sequence is TGCGCCAGCAGCTTGGGGGACAGGGGTTTCACAGATACGCAGTATTTT.